The 22 T cell receptor beta chains listed next were all sequenced from one sample in a study of blood T cell repertoires in COVID-19. Here immunoSEQ multiplex PCR was the method, and the copy in TCRdb shows in-frame clones only, minus some. The sample holds about 250,000 clones, about nine tenths seen once. Material for sequencing was peripheral blood. The receptors originated from a man aged 30 to 39 with COVID-19, enrolled during active disease.

This chain uses TRBV2 with TRBJ2-1; weak D call: TRBD1 (6 bases). V dropped 6 bases and J dropped 0 bases, with 12 bases sitting between them. Germline V gene data show CDR1 as SNHLY and CDR2 as FYNNEI. The CDR3 has 15 residues. CDR3 sequence: CASRLRGSSYNEQFF. Written as DNA, the CDR3 is TGTGCCAGCAGGCTGAGGGGGAGCTCCTACAATGAGCAGTTCTTC. Variable domain in full (rest from reference TRBV2 and TRBJ2-1): EPEVTQTPSHQVTQMGQEVILRCVPISNHLYFYWYRQILGQKVEFLVSFYNNEISEKSEIFDDQFSVERPDGSNFTLKIRSTKLEDSAMYFCASRLRGSSYNEQFFGPGTRLTVL.

This clone has just one count. This sequence joins TRBV11-2 and TRBJ1-1; D is unclear. The CDR3 runs 14 residues. Trimming stripped 1 base from V and 6 bases from J, with 12 bases between. Germline V CDR1 and CDR2: SGHAT, FQNNGV. The CDR3 nucleotides read TGTGCCAGCAGCTTAGTGTCCGGGAGCGCTGAAGCTTTCTTT. It codes for CASSLVSGSAEAFF. Full variable domain (missing parts from reference TRBV11-2 and TRBJ1-1): EAGVAQSPRYKIIEKRQSVAFWCNPISGHATLYWYQQILGQGPKLLIQFQNNGVVDDSQLPKDRFSAERLKGVDSTLKIQPAKLEDSAVYLCASSLVSGSAEAFFGQGTRLTVV.

This clone showed up just once. Here the CDR3 reads CASSESDPGTGGREQYF. The CDR3 DNA sequence: TGTGCCAGCAGTGAATCTGACCCCGGGACAGGGGGCCGCGAGCAGTACTTC. The chain employs TRBV25-1 and TRBJ2-7; 12 bases are shared with TRBD1. The germline CDR1 and CDR2 sequences are MGHDK and SYGVNS. V trimming: 1 base; J trimming: 6 bases; junction bases outside the gene matches: 10. The CDR3 has 17 residues.

The genes are TRBV10-1 and TRBJ1-1; weak D call: TRBD1 (5 bases). The CDR3 spans 14 residues. V was trimmed by 3 bases and J by 5 bases, leaving 13 bases between them. Germline CDR1 WNHNN, CDR2 SYGVQD (reference sequence). This CDR3 reads CASSDGTEGTEAFF. The DNA for the CDR3 is TGCGCCAGCAGTGACGGGACTGAAGGGACTGAAGCTTTCTTT.

This clone was seen a single time. The chain uses TRBV15 and TRBJ2-1; D perhaps matches TRBD2 (6 bases). CDR1 is LNHNV and CDR2 is YYDKDF in the germline V gene (reference sequence). V lost 0 bases and J 5 bases, leaving 11 bases between the germline ends. CDR3 size: 15 residues. The chain's CDR3 is CATSRDRRGDNEQFF. CDR3 bases: TGTGCCACCAGCAGAGATCGGCGGGGAGACAATGAGCAGTTCTTC.

DNA for the CDR3: TGTGCCAGCTCGTGGACCGGGACAGGGGGTGAAAAACTGTTTTTT. Translated: CASSWTGTGGEKLFF. This sequence joins TRBV5-6 and TRBJ1-4, with TRBD1 identical over 11 bases. CDR1 and CDR2 (germline): SGHDT, YYEEEE. The CDR3 is made up of 15 amino acids. With V trimmed by 7 bases and J by 7 bases, 9 bases remained unmatched.

The chain is built from TRBV30 and TRBJ1-4, with 7 bases lining up with TRBD1. Germline V gene data show CDR1 as GTSNPN and CDR2 as SVGIG (reference sequence). The V segment lost 3 bases and the J segment 8 bases; nucleotides outside the gene matches: 12. This CDR3 spans 15 amino acids. The CDR3 DNA reads as TGTGCCTGGAGGGTCCGGGACAGTCTGATCGAAAAACTGTTTTTT. Translation gives CAWRVRDSLIEKLFF.

The chain couples TRBV3-1 (or the pseudogene TRBV3-2) to TRBJ2-1; unclear D gene. The V end lost 1 base, the J end lost 0 bases, and 7 bases lay between the germline ends. The V gene's germline CDR1 is LGHDT and CDR2 YNNKEL (reference sequence). The CDR3 consists of 15 residues. CDR3 residues: CASSQVLSSYNEQFF. In DNA, the CDR3 is TGTGCCAGCAGCCAAGTCCTGAGCTCCTACAATGAGCAGTTCTTC.

The gene calls are TRBV19 and TRBJ2-1; D not certain. The germline V gene encodes CDR1 LNHDA and CDR2 SQIVND (reference sequence). Trimming left V 3 bases short and J 2 bases short, with 11 bases between. This CDR3 comprises 15 residues. CDR3 region: CASSINGQAYNEQFF. The CDR3 region has the DNA TGTGCCAGTAGTATTAACGGTCAAGCCTACAATGAGCAGTTCTTC.

The chain carries TRBV5-1 and TRBJ2-2; D not certain. Per the germline V gene, CDR1 is SGHRS and CDR2 is YFSETQ. V lost 0 bases and J 0 bases, leaving 6 bases between the germline ends. CDR3 length: 15 amino acids. For the CDR3, the DNA is TGCGCCAGCAGCTTGGCCCCATCGAACACCGGGGAGCTGTTTTTT. Translation gives CASSLAPSNTGELFF.

The DNA for the CDR3 is TGCAGTGCTAGTCCTAGCGGGGCTTACCAAGAGACCCAGTACTTC. Translating gives CSASPSGAYQETQYF. The rearrangement links TRBV20-1 to TRBJ2-5; 9 bases map to TRBD2. Germline V gives CDR1 DFQATT, CDR2 SNEGSKA (reference sequence). Trimming cost V 3 bases and J 0 bases; bases outside gene matches: 5. The CDR3 sequence is 15 residues long.

The rearrangement joins TRBV3-1 (or the pseudogene TRBV3-2) to TRBJ1-2; D is unclear. The CDR3 has 14 amino acids. Trimming left V 0 bases short and J 2 bases short, with 7 bases between. Per germline, CDR1 LGHDT and CDR2 YNNKEL (reference sequence). The CDR3 DNA reads TGTGCCAGCAGCCAAGACCCCTTGAACTATGGCTACACCTTC. Residues: CASSQDPLNYGYTF.

The V gene is TRBV5-4, the J gene TRBJ1-1; the D gene is possibly TRBD1 (6 bases). The V gene's germline CDR1 is SGHNT and CDR2 YYREEE (reference sequence). The CDR3 spans 15 residues. Trimming took 3 bases from V and 0 from J, leaving 12 bases between them. DNA for the CDR3: TGTGCCAGCAGCTACAGGGTTGGAATGAACACTGAAGCTTTCTTT. This gives the protein CASSYRVGMNTEAFF.

The genes are TRBV6-5 and TRBJ1-4; D may be TRBD1 (6 bases). The CDR3 runs 13 residues. Germline-derived CDR1 and CDR2 are MNHEY and SVGAGI. V shed 6 bases and J shed 9 bases, with 14 bases lying between them. This CDR3 reads CASRSRGGQKLFF. DNA of the CDR3: TGTGCCAGCAGATCACGGGGGGGGCAAAAACTGTTTTTT.

The chain couples TRBV9 to TRBJ1-3; maybe TRBD1 (5 bases). Germline-derived CDR1 and CDR2 are SGDLS and YYNGEE. Trimming pared 3 bases from V and 0 bases from J, leaving 7 bases between. The CDR3 consists of 14 residues. The CDR3 DNA reads TGTGCCAGCAGCGGACAGCACTCTGGAAACACCATATATTTT. Translating gives CASSGQHSGNTIYF.

The chain combines TRBV5-1 with TRBJ1-3; D perhaps matches TRBD1 (5 bases). CDR1 SGHRS and CDR2 YFSETQ come from the germline V gene. The CDR3 runs to 14 residues. The V end was cut by 4 bases, the J end by 0 bases, with 8 bases between. The CDR3 loop reads CASSPDSSGNTIYF. The DNA of the CDR3 is TGCGCCAGCAGCCCCGACAGCTCTGGAAACACCATATATTTT.

Notes on this clone: Other DNA sequences of this sample code for an identical CDR3. CDR3 sequence: CAWSVDSSTDTQYF. Here the CDR3 DNA reads TGTGCCTGGAGTGTGGACTCTAGCACAGATACGCAGTATTTT. The chain recombines TRBV30 with TRBJ2-3; maybe TRBD2 (5 bases). Trimming took 0 bases from V and 0 from J, leaving 7 bases between them. The CDR3 loop spans 14 amino acids. The germline V gene has CDR1 GTSNPN and CDR2 SVGIG (reference sequence).

A single count supports this clone. The V call is TRBV6-4, the J call TRBJ2-2; D remains unclear. The CDR3 is 16 residues long. CDR1 is MRHNA, CDR2 SNTAGT, per germline. Trimming removed 2 bases at V and 1 base at J, with 11 bases between. CDR3 protein: CASSDTSRLNTGELFF. The CDR3, as DNA: TGTGCCAGCAGTGACACGTCACGGTTGAACACCGGGGAGCTGTTTTTT.

The chain is built from TRBV11-2 and TRBJ1-1; a possible D gene is TRBD1 (5 bases). Germline loops: CDR1 SGHAT, CDR2 FQNNGV. This CDR3 spans 14 amino acids. V was pared by 0 bases and J by 4 bases, with 9 bases between. The CDR3: CASSLDGGFTEAFF. For the CDR3, the DNA is TGTGCCAGCAGCTTAGATGGGGGGTTCACTGAAGCTTTCTTT.

The chain carries TRBV10-1 and TRBJ2-1, with TRBD2 as a possible D gene (5 bases). The CDR3 extends over 14 amino acids. CDR1 and CDR2 from the germline V gene are WNHNN and SYGVQD (reference sequence). V shed 0 bases and J shed 8 bases, with 11 bases lying between them. The DNA of the CDR3 is TGCGCCAGCAGTGAGTCGGAACGGGGAGATGAGCAGTTCTTC. It codes for CASSESERGDEQFF.

This chain connects TRBV7-2 to TRBJ2-1; D may be TRBD2 (6 bases). This CDR3 region has 17 residues. Germline V gene data show CDR1 as SGHTA and CDR2 as FQGNSA. Trimming removed 5 bases at V and 4 bases at J, with 21 bases between. The CDR3 loop is CASSPPNNRGSYNEQFF. CDR3 bases: TGTGCCAGCAGCCCCCCAAATAATCGGGGGTCTTACAATGAGCAGTTCTTC. Looking up the rest from reference TRBV7-2 and TRBJ2-1 gives the full variable domain: GAGVSQSPSNKVTEKGKDVELRCDPISGHTALYWYRQSLGQGLEFLIYFQGNSAPDKSGLPSDRFSAERTGGSVSTLTIQRTQQEDSAVYLCASSPPNNRGSYNEQFFGPGTRLTVL.

The chain couples TRBV5-6 to TRBJ1-4; 8 bases line up with TRBD1. The junction had 15 bases not matched to a gene; V was cut back by 4 bases and J by 4 bases. Looked up from germline, CDR1 is SGHDT and CDR2 is YYEEEE. The CDR3 length is 18 residues. The DNA of the CDR3 is TGTGCCAGCAGCCCACTGGACAGGGCGGGGGAAGGTAATGAAAAACTGTTTTTT. It translates to CASSPLDRAGEGNEKLFF.